The clone carrying this TCR beta chain was counted at least ten times. Its antigen remains unknown. These data are taken from a study of T cells in Graves' hyperthyroidism and ophthalmopathy. Looking at the study overall: Initial diagnosis, before any treatment, was when peripheral blood was collected.

Per germline, CDR1 DFQATT and CDR2 SNEGSKA (reference sequence). CDR3 length: 16 amino acids. The V end was cut by 3 bases, the J end by 1 base, with 19 bases between. Study findings and constraints: Most thyroid clonotypes expanded above 0.001 were also detected in blood.

Patients with ophthalmopathy all had a Clinical Activity Score of at least 3, a NOSPECS grade of at least 4 and duration under 3 months. Diagnosis relied on clinical symptoms, serum thyroxine and TRAb, thyroid ultrasound and orbital computed tomography. RNA transcripts gave rise to amplified TCR beta CDR3 regions. The study used the HTBI primer set for a first-round RT-PCR of the TCR CDR3. TCRdb used MiXCR to reprocess the multiplex PCR reads, holding one entry per CDR3 protein. Altogether 200,000 to 300,000 distinct CDR3 sequences are present, 16% being singletons, with the ten largest covering 28%.

The V and J genes are TRBV20-1 and TRBJ2-7; tentative D call: TRBD2 (5 bases). Source material: blood. The sequence was obtained from a woman younger than 30 with Graves' ophthalmopathy. The CDR3 DNA is TGCAGTGCTAGTAGTGTGGTCGCGGGCCGGTCCTACGAGCAGTACTTC. Its protein product is CSASSVVAGRSYEQYF.